This is a list of T cell receptor beta chains from one sample in a study of T cell repertoires in cytomegalovirus infection. TCRdb independently ran MiXCR on the reads; one entry per CDR3 protein. The sample records 300,000 to 400,000 distinct CDR3 sequences, 15% to 20% being singletons. The sequenced sample was PBMCs. These receptors came from a human donor in good health (CMV status not recorded). Some clones in this sample may be carry-over from other donors' samples. The CDR3 runs from the conserved cysteine through the conserved F or W. A D gene is named only where the DNA matches it firmly. Clone sizes are given selectively: once, few, many, or a class where the clone is expanded.

D gene: NA; clone size: many; V gene: TRBV7-2; J gene: TRBJ1-2; CDR3 DNA: TGTGCCAGCAGCCTAGCCTCCGGCCCCTATGGCTACACCTTC; CDR3 protein: CASSLASGPYGYTF
D gene: NA; clone size: many; V gene: TRBV7-6; J gene: TRBJ2-1; CDR3 DNA: TGTGCCAGCAGCTCCGATGGCTCCTACAATGAGCAGTTCTTC; CDR3 protein: CASSSDGSYNEQFF
D gene: NA; clone size: many; V gene: TRBV7-2; J gene: TRBJ2-5; CDR3 DNA: TGTGCCAGCAGCTTAGCGCATGGCTTGGAGACCCAGTACTTC; CDR3 protein: CASSLAHGLETQYF
D gene: TRBD2; clone size: many; V gene: TRBV7-2; J gene: TRBJ2-3; CDR3 DNA: TGTGCCAGCAGCCTTAAGAGCGGGGCTAGCACAGATACGCAGTATTTT; CDR3 protein: CASSLKSGASTDTQYF
D gene: NA; clone size: few; V gene: TRBV12-3/TRBV12-4; J gene: TRBJ1-1; CDR3 DNA: TGTGCCAGCAGTTCGAGGGAAGGCACTGAAGCTTTCTTT; CDR3 protein: CASSSREGTEAFF
D gene: NA; clone size: few; V gene: TRBV7-6; J gene: TRBJ2-3; CDR3 DNA: TGTGCCAGCAGCTTAGATGGCCTAAGCACAGATACGCAGTATTTT; CDR3 protein: CASSLDGLSTDTQYF
D gene: TRBD2; clone size: many; V gene: TRBV7-2; J gene: TRBJ2-3; CDR3 DNA: TGTGCCAGCAAACGGGGGGCCGGACCATCTAGCGGGATGAAGGATACGCAGTATTTT; CDR3 protein: CASKRGAGPSSGMKDTQYF
D gene: NA; clone size: NA; V gene: TRBV7-8; J gene: TRBJ1-1; CDR3 DNA: TGTGCCAGCAGTACCTTTTCGGGGACTGAAGCTTTCTTT; CDR3 protein: CASSTFSGTEAFF
D gene: NA; clone size: few; V gene: TRBV3-1; J gene: TRBJ1-6; CDR3 DNA: TGTGCCAGCAGCCAAGGAGGTGTATCACCCCTCCACTTT; CDR3 protein: CASSQGGVSPLHF
D gene: TRBD1; clone size: many; V gene: TRBV7-2; J gene: TRBJ2-7; CDR3 DNA: TGTGCCAGCAGCATTAGGGACAGGAACCCCTACGAGCAGTACTTC; CDR3 protein: CASSIRDRNPYEQYF
D gene: NA; clone size: NA; V gene: TRBV7-2; J gene: TRBJ1-2; CDR3 DNA: TGTGCCAGCAGCCGGGACATTAACTATGGCTACACCTTC; CDR3 protein: CASSRDINYGYTF
D gene: NA; clone size: many; V gene: TRBV7-2; J gene: TRBJ1-1; CDR3 DNA: TGTGCCAGCAGCTTGTACGGACTGAACACTGAAGCTTTCTTT; CDR3 protein: CASSLYGLNTEAFF
D gene: NA; clone size: many; V gene: TRBV7-2; J gene: TRBJ1-1; CDR3 DNA: TGTGCCAGCAGCTTCGAGTGGGATGAAGCTTTCTTT; CDR3 protein: CASSFEWDEAFF
D gene: NA; clone size: many; V gene: TRBV28; J gene: TRBJ2-3; CDR3 DNA: TGTGCCAGCAGTCCTGACTTAGATACGCAGTATTTT; CDR3 protein: CASSPDLDTQYF
D gene: NA; clone size: NA; V gene: TRBV10-3; J gene: TRBJ2-1; CDR3 DNA: TGTGCCATCAGTGAGTCGATAGACAATGAGCAGTTCTTC; CDR3 protein: CAISESIDNEQFF
D gene: TRBD2; clone size: many; V gene: TRBV6-2/TRBV6-3; J gene: TRBJ2-1; CDR3 DNA: TGTGCCAGCAGTTACTCGATTATTCGAGCGGGAGGAGATAATGAGCAGTTCTTC; CDR3 protein: CASSYSIIRAGGDNEQFF
D gene: TRBD2; clone size: many; V gene: TRBV7-2; J gene: TRBJ2-1; CDR3 DNA: TGTGCCAGCAGCCAACTCCCCGGCGGGGGGTTCTACAATGAGCAGTTCTTC; CDR3 protein: CASSQLPGGGFYNEQFF
D gene: NA; clone size: few; V gene: TRBV18; J gene: TRBJ2-3; CDR3 DNA: TGTGCCAGCTCACCACCATCAACATCAACAGATACGCAGTATTTT; CDR3 protein: CASSPPSTSTDTQYF
D gene: NA; clone size: few; V gene: TRBV3-1; J gene: TRBJ2-1; CDR3 DNA: TGTGCCAGCAGCCAAGGGGACTCCAGGGACAATGAGCAGTTCTTC; CDR3 protein: CASSQGDSRDNEQFF
D gene: NA; clone size: few; V gene: TRBV5-6; J gene: TRBJ1-2; CDR3 DNA: TGTGCCAGCACCAGTTCGTTCTATGGCTACACCTTC; CDR3 protein: CASTSSFYGYTF
D gene: NA; clone size: many; V gene: TRBV6-5; J gene: TRBJ1-1; CDR3 DNA: TGTGCCACCCGACAGATTCGGAACACTGAAGCTTTCTTT; CDR3 protein: CATRQIRNTEAFF
D gene: TRBD2; clone size: many; V gene: TRBV7-2; J gene: TRBJ2-3; CDR3 DNA: TGTGCCAGCAGCTCGCGGGGGGGCCGGTTAGATACGCAGTATTTT; CDR3 protein: CASSSRGGRLDTQYF
D gene: TRBD1; clone size: few; V gene: TRBV6-5; J gene: TRBJ1-1; CDR3 DNA: TGTGCCAGCAGTTACCTCAGACAGGGGAAGGCCGTGACTGAAGCTTTCTTT; CDR3 protein: CASSYLRQGKAVTEAFF
D gene: NA; clone size: few; V gene: TRBV7-9; J gene: TRBJ2-2; CDR3 DNA: TGTGCCAGCAGATGGGGCACCACCGGGGAGCTGTTTTTT; CDR3 protein: CASRWGTTGELFF
D gene: NA; clone size: many; V gene: TRBV7-2; J gene: TRBJ2-3; CDR3 DNA: TGTGCCAGCAGCTTAGTGGTGGGAGGAGAGTATACGCAGTATTTT; CDR3 protein: CASSLVVGGEYTQYF
D gene: NA; clone size: few; V gene: TRBV12-5; J gene: TRBJ2-7; CDR3 DNA: TGTGCTAGTGGTTTCGGAGTGGGGGGCTACGAGCAGTACTTC; CDR3 protein: CASGFGVGGYEQYF
D gene: TRBD2; clone size: many; V gene: TRBV7-2; J gene: TRBJ2-3; CDR3 DNA: TGTGCCAGCAGCTTAGCGCCGGGGGGAAATACGCAGTATTTT; CDR3 protein: CASSLAPGGNTQYF
D gene: NA; clone size: few; V gene: TRBV3-1; J gene: TRBJ1-1; CDR3 DNA: TGTGCCAGCAGCCAAGGGGGTCACGGGATGAACACTGAAGCTTTCTTT; CDR3 protein: CASSQGGHGMNTEAFF
D gene: TRBD1; clone size: NA; V gene: TRBV12-3/TRBV12-4; J gene: TRBJ1-2; CDR3 DNA: TGTGCCAGCAGGGAGGGGGCAGGGCATGGCTACACCTTC; CDR3 protein: CASREGAGHGYTF
D gene: TRBD1; clone size: few; V gene: TRBV7-2; J gene: TRBJ2-5; CDR3 DNA: TGTGCCAGCAGCAACCGGGACAGGGCGCAAGAGACCCAGTACTTC; CDR3 protein: CASSNRDRAQETQYF
D gene: NA; clone size: few; V gene: TRBV10-3; J gene: TRBJ2-2; CDR3 DNA: TGTGCCATCCCCAGGGACGGCACCGGGGAGCTGTTTTTT; CDR3 protein: CAIPRDGTGELFF
D gene: NA; clone size: few; V gene: TRBV5-1; J gene: TRBJ1-1; CDR3 DNA: TGCGCCAGCAGGGCAGGTGATAGAGCTTTCTTT; CDR3 protein: CASRAGDRAFF
D gene: NA; clone size: few; V gene: TRBV12-3/TRBV12-4; J gene: TRBJ2-3; CDR3 DNA: TGTGCCAGCAGTCCCAGAAGCGGCGGGGCAGATACGCAGTATTTT; CDR3 protein: CASSPRSGGADTQYF
D gene: NA; clone size: NA; V gene: TRBV7-2; J gene: TRBJ2-3; CDR3 DNA: TGTGCCAGCAGCTTAAATCTTGATGCGCAGTATTTT; CDR3 protein: CASSLNLDAQYF
D gene: TRBD2; clone size: NA; V gene: TRBV12-3/TRBV12-4; J gene: TRBJ2-1; CDR3 DNA: TGTGCCAGCAGTCCCTCTAGCGGGGGCTACAATGAGCAGTTCTTC; CDR3 protein: CASSPSSGGYNEQFF
D gene: NA; clone size: few; V gene: TRBV7-2; J gene: TRBJ2-1; CDR3 DNA: TGTGCCAGCAGCCCTCTGGGTGAGCAGTTCTTC; CDR3 protein: CASSPLGEQFF
D gene: NA; clone size: few; V gene: TRBV7-8; J gene: TRBJ1-5; CDR3 DNA: TGTGCCAGCAGCGGAGAGCGGCGGGCCCGAGGAGAGCCCCAGCATTTT; CDR3 protein: CASSGERRARGEPQHF
D gene: TRBD2; clone size: few; V gene: TRBV4-2; J gene: TRBJ2-1; CDR3 DNA: TGTGCCAGCAGCGACGGGACTAGCGGGTCGGATGAGCAGTTCTTC; CDR3 protein: CASSDGTSGSDEQFF
D gene: NA; clone size: NA; V gene: TRBV14; J gene: TRBJ2-7; CDR3 DNA: TGTGCCAGCAGCCTCCGTGGGCTTCTGAACGAGCAGTACTTC; CDR3 protein: CASSLRGLLNEQYF
D gene: NA; clone size: NA; V gene: TRBV20-1; J gene: TRBJ2-7; CDR3 DNA: TGCAGTGCTAGAGTTATAGGGGACCACTACGAGCAGTACTTC; CDR3 protein: CSARVIGDHYEQYF
D gene: NA; clone size: few; V gene: TRBV11-1; J gene: TRBJ1-1; CDR3 DNA: TGTGCCAGCAGCTTGCGAAGGGGACTGATGAACACTGAAGCTTTCTTT; CDR3 protein: CASSLRRGLMNTEAFF
D gene: TRBD2; clone size: few; V gene: TRBV3-1; J gene: TRBJ2-1; CDR3 DNA: TGTGCCAGCAGCCCCTCCCCCCCGGGACTAGGGAAGTTCTTC; CDR3 protein: CASSPSPPGLGKFF
D gene: NA; clone size: few; V gene: TRBV11-2; J gene: TRBJ1-2; CDR3 DNA: TGTGCCAGCAGTTCCCAGGGAGGGGGCTACACCTTC; CDR3 protein: CASSSQGGGYTF
D gene: NA; clone size: NA; V gene: TRBV28; J gene: TRBJ2-1; CDR3 DNA: TGTGCCAGCAGTTCTCGGGTGCAGTTCTTC; CDR3 protein: CASSSRVQFF
D gene: NA; clone size: many; V gene: TRBV7-2; J gene: TRBJ2-5; CDR3 DNA: TGTGCCAGCAGCTTAATGTGGGAGACCCAGTACTTC; CDR3 protein: CASSLMWETQYF
D gene: TRBD2; clone size: many; V gene: TRBV7-2; J gene: TRBJ2-1; CDR3 DNA: TGTGCCAGCAAAACGGGACTAGCGACCAATGAGCAGTTCTTC; CDR3 protein: CASKTGLATNEQFF
D gene: TRBD1; clone size: once; V gene: TRBV7-2; J gene: TRBJ1-4; CDR3 DNA: TGTGCCAGCAGCCGGGACAGGGGAGTTATGGAAAAACTGTTTTTT; CDR3 protein: CASSRDRGVMEKLFF